The 10 T cell receptor beta chains below all came from one sample that was sequenced in a study of shared T cell receptors in the human thymus. TCRdb's copy holds only in-frame clones and misses some; the assay was immunoSEQ multiplex PCR. The sample consists of about 660,000 clones, 80% to 90% of them appearing once. The data also belong to a second study, concerning human thymus T cells.

The sequenced material came from thymocytes. These receptors came from a boy under three years old with a congenital heart defect.

The chain uses TRBV6-5 and TRBJ1-1, with D hard to call. Trimming removed 2 bases at V and 5 bases at J, with 15 bases between. Germline CDR1 is MNHEY and CDR2 is SVGAGI. This CDR3 is 15 amino acids long. CDR3 residues: CASSYAIGFGTEAFF. CDR3 bases: TGTGCCAGCAGTTACGCGATTGGTTTCGGGACTGAAGCTTTCTTT.

This rearrangement joins TRBV4-3 to TRBJ1-2, with 8 bases aligning to TRBD1. V shed 1 base, J shed 4 bases, and the junction held 14 bases outside the gene matches. The germline CDR1 and CDR2 sequences are LGHNA and YSLEER. The CDR3 runs 18 residues. The CDR3 loop is CASSQVRGQDRGFYGYTF. The CDR3 coding sequence is TGCGCCAGCAGCCAAGTTAGGGGACAAGACAGGGGTTTCTATGGCTACACCTTC.

J is TRBJ2-3 and V is TRBV27, with 7 bases identical to TRBD2. With 3 bases clipped from V and 0 bases from J, the junction kept 6 bases outside the gene matches. Per the germline V gene, CDR1 is MNHEY and CDR2 is SMNVEV (reference sequence). The CDR3 sequence is 16 residues long. CDR3 loop: CASSFVRDYSTDTQYF. CDR3 nucleotide sequence: TGTGCCAGCAGTTTCGTCCGGGACTACAGCACAGATACGCAGTATTTT.

The chain recombines TRBV4-1 with TRBJ2-3; TRBD2 agrees at 12 bases. The CDR3 is made up of 15 amino acids. Germline V gene lookup returns CDR1 MGHRA and CDR2 YSYEKL. The ends lost 4 bases at V and 6 bases at J; junction bases unmatched: 5. The CDR3 region is CASSPPSGGEDTQYF. CDR3 sequence (DNA): TGCGCCAGCAGCCCGCCTAGCGGGGGGGAGGATACGCAGTATTTT.

The rearrangement joins TRBV5-1 to TRBJ2-3; D gene uncertain. Germline values: CDR1 SGHRS, CDR2 YFSETQ. Trimming removed 0 bases at V and 1 base at J, with 15 bases between. This CDR3 has 17 residues. The CDR3 reads CASSLGPPERGTDTQYF. Written as DNA, the CDR3 is TGCGCCAGCAGCTTGGGCCCCCCGGAGCGTGGCACAGATACGCAGTATTTT.

The rearrangement links TRBV7-6 to TRBJ1-1; D is perhaps TRBD1 (6 bases). The CDR3 spans 18 residues. Trimming removed 5 bases at V and 0 bases at J, with 22 bases between. Germline values: CDR1 SGHVS, CDR2 FNYEAQ. The CDR3 sequence: CASSPRGVQGLMNTEAFF. For the CDR3, the DNA is TGTGCCAGCAGCCCCCGGGGCGTCCAGGGGCTTATGAACACTGAAGCTTTCTTT.

This chain joins TRBV2 and TRBJ1-5; 10 bases are a match to TRBD1. V lost 8 bases and J lost 2; bases outside the gene matches: 15. The CDR3 runs 18 residues. Germline V gene lookup returns CDR1 SNHLY and CDR2 FYNNEI. The CDR3 sequence: CASCYRDRGNDGNQPQHF. In nucleotides, the CDR3 is TGTGCCAGCTGTTACCGGGACAGGGGAAATGATGGCAATCAGCCCCAGCATTTT.

The chain carries TRBV15 and TRBJ2-7, with 8 bases aligning to TRBD2. V lost 5 bases, J lost 5 bases, and 5 bases stayed unmatched. Germline CDR1 is LNHNV and CDR2 is YYDKDF (reference sequence). This CDR3 contains 13 residues. The CDR3 spells CATSRRGGHEQYF. The CDR3 region has the DNA TGTGCCACCAGCCGTCGGGGGGGACACGAGCAGTACTTC.

This sequence joins TRBV9 and TRBJ2-7; 7 bases are shared with TRBD1. J gave up 3 bases and V 3 bases, and 9 bases lay outside the gene matches. Germline-derived CDR1 and CDR2 are SGDLS and YYNGEE. This CDR3 has 15 amino acids. The CDR3 region is CASSAGAGTVYEQYF. The CDR3 DNA reads as TGTGCCAGCAGCGCGGGTGCCGGGACAGTCTACGAGCAGTACTTC.

The chain recombines TRBV11-2 with TRBJ2-7; TRBD1 aligns across 7 bases. Trimming removed 1 base from V and 7 bases from J; junction bases left unmatched: 10. CDR1 SGHAT and CDR2 FQNNGV come from the germline V gene. This CDR3 comprises 15 residues. CDR3 loop: CASSLAPQGGREQYF. The DNA of the CDR3 is TGTGCCAGCAGCTTAGCCCCACAAGGGGGCCGGGAGCAGTACTTC.